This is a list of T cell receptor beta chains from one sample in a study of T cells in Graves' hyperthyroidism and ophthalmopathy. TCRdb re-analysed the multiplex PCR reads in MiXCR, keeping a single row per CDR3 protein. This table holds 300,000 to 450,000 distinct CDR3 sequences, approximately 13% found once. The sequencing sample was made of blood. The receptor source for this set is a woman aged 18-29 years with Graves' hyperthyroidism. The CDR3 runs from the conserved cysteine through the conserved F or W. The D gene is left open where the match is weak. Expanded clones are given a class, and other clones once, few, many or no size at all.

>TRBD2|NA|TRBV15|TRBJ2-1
CATSLNPGLAGEGEQFF
TGTGCCACCAGCTTAAATCCTGGACTAGCGGGAGAGGGTGAGCAGTTCTTC
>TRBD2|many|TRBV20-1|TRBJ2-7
CSARPPATGGEQYF
TGCAGTGCTAGGCCCCCTGCAACGGGGGGAGAGCAGTACTTC
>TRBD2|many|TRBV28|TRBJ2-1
CASSTASGRYNEQFF
TGTGCCAGCAGTACCGCGAGCGGGAGGTACAATGAGCAGTTCTTC
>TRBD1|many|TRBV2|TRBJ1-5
CASNPGQGAQPQHF
TGTGCCAGCAATCCGGGACAGGGGGCACAGCCCCAGCATTTT
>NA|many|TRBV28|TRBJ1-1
CASSLGHSEAFF
TGTGCCAGCAGTTTGGGACACTCTGAAGCTTTCTTT
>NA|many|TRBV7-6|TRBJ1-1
CASSLTAENTEAFF
TGTGCCAGCAGCTTAACAGCGGAGAACACTGAAGCTTTCTTT
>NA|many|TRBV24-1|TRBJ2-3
CATSVRGGGTDTQYF
TGTGCCACCAGTGTCCGCGGGGGCGGCACAGATACGCAGTATTTT
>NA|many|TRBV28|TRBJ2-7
CASSAPAGTVGQYF
TGTGCCAGCAGTGCCCCAGCAGGAACGGTTGGGCAGTACTTC
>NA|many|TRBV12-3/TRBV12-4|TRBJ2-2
CASSFWNTGELFF
TGTGCCAGCAGTTTCTGGAACACCGGGGAGCTGTTTTTT
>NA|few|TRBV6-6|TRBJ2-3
CASSYLSERDTRQYF
TGTGCCAGCAGTTACTTAAGTGAAAGGGACACTCGGCAGTATTTT
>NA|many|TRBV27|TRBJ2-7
CASNLNGLTYEQYF
TGTGCCAGCAATTTAAATGGGCTTACCTACGAGCAGTACTTC
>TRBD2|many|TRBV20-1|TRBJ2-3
CSAAQGLAGTDTQYF
TGCAGTGCTGCTCAAGGACTAGCGGGGACAGATACGCAGTATTTT
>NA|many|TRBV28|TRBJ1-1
CASSLAGPQMKAFF
TGTGCCAGCAGTTTAGCTGGACCGCAAATGAAAGCTTTCTTT
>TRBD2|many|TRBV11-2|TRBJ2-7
CASTLDAGGGFEQYF
TGTGCCAGCACCCTAGATGCGGGGGGGGGCTTCGAGCAGTACTTC
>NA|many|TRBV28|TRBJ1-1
CASSSSTGTEAFF
TGTGCCAGCAGTTCCTCTACGGGCACTGAAGCTTTCTTT
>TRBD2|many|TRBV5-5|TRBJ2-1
CASSPRGGSNSPRSSYNEQFF
TGTGCCAGCAGCCCGCGGGGGGGGTCGAATTCGCCCAGGAGCTCCTACAATGAGCAGTTCTTC
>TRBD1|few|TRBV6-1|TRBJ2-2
CASTEGQGIGGELFF
TGTGCCAGCACCGAAGGACAGGGGATCGGTGGGGAGCTGTTTTTT
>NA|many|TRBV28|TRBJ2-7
CASSLGGQRSYEQYF
TGTGCCAGCAGTTTGGGGGGACAGAGATCCTACGAGCAGTACTTC
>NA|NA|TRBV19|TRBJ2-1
CASSIQGITYSEQFF
TGTGCCAGTAGTATCCAGGGTATCACTTATAGTGAGCAGTTCTTC
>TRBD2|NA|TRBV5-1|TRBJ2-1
CASSLGHSGGLDEQFF
TGCGCCAGCAGCTTGGGTCATAGCGGGGGGCTGGATGAGCAGTTCTTC
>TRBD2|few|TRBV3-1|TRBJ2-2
CASSDTLAGGNTGELFF
TGTGCCAGCAGCGATACACTAGCGGGAGGTAACACCGGGGAGCTGTTTTTT
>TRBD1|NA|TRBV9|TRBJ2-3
CASTKDRGGEDTQYF
TGTGCCAGCACCAAAGACAGGGGGGGAGAAGATACGCAGTATTTT
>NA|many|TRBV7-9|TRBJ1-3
CASSPANTIYF
TGTGCCAGCAGTCCCGCAAACACCATATATTTT
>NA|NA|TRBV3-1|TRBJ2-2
CASSQTHQNTGELFF
TGTGCCAGCAGCCAGACCCACCAGAACACCGGGGAGCTGTTTTTT
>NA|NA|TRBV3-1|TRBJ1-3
CASSQTHSGNTIYF
TGTGCCAGCAGCCAAACACACTCTGGAAACACCATATATTTT
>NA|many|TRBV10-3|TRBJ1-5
CATNRAGAGNQPQHF
TGTGCCACGAATCGGGCAGGGGCTGGCAATCAGCCCCAGCATTTT
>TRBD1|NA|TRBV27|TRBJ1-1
CASSFRGTARIGATEAFF
TGTGCCAGCAGTTTTCGCGGGACAGCAAGAATTGGGGCCACTGAAGCTTTCTTT